The 5 T cell receptor beta chains presented below share a single source sample, sequenced in a study of cytomegalovirus exposure and HLA in healthy donors. PCR primers comprised 60 Vbeta and 13 Jbeta primers. Using immunoSEQ multiplex PCR, the repertoire was profiled, and TCRdb retains in-frame clones only, with some absent. The sample shows 150,000 to 200,000 clones, roughly 70% of them seen only once. The sequenced sample consisted of PBMCs. The receptors here all came from a male donor in good health and CMV-seronegative.

The V and J genes are TRBV28 and TRBJ2-7; a possible D gene is TRBD1 (5 bases). CDR1 is MDHEN, CDR2 SYDVKM, per germline. V lost 6 bases, J lost 3 bases, and 15 bases lay in between. The CDR3 loop spans 14 amino acids. Here the CDR3 DNA reads TGTGCCAGCAGCCTACCGACAGTCCGCTACGAGCAGTACTTC. Its protein product is CASSLPTVRYEQYF.

The rearrangement joins TRBV27 to TRBJ1-1; no firm D call. From germline, CDR1 is MNHEY and CDR2 SMNVEV (reference sequence). The CDR3 is 13 residues long. Trimming took 4 bases from V and 0 from J, leaving 6 bases between them. The CDR3 DNA follows: TGTGCCAGCAGTTCGGGGTTGAACACTGAAGCTTTCTTT. This sequence encodes CASSSGLNTEAFF.

This chain links TRBV5-1 with TRBJ2-5; D is uncertain. Gene TRBJ2-7 matches the end of the DNA better, so the J call may be wrong. The CDR3 covers 9 residues. Germline assignment: CDR1 SGHRS and CDR2 YFSETQ. CDR3 residues: CASNHEQYF. CDR3 in DNA: TGCGCCAGCAATCACGAGCAGTACTTC.

This sequence joins TRBV7-2 and TRBJ2-3; tentative D call: TRBD1 (6 bases). Germline V gene sequence: CDR1 SGHTA, CDR2 FQGNSA. Trimming shortened V by 5 bases and J by 1 base, and 13 bases separated the two germline ends. The CDR3 is 15 residues long. The CDR3 spells CASSPDSLGTDTQYF. The CDR3 nucleotides are TGTGCCAGCAGCCCGGACAGTCTGGGCACAGATACGCAGTATTTT.

The chain couples TRBV7-2 to TRBJ2-2, with 7 bases identical to TRBD1. With 5 bases clipped from V and 1 base from J, the junction kept 7 bases outside the gene matches. CDR3 length: 16 residues. Germline V gene sequence: CDR1 SGHTA, CDR2 FQGNSA. CDR3 bases: TGTGCCAGCAGCCGACCCGGGACAGTGAACACCGGGGAGCTGTTTTTT. This sequence encodes CASSRPGTVNTGELFF.